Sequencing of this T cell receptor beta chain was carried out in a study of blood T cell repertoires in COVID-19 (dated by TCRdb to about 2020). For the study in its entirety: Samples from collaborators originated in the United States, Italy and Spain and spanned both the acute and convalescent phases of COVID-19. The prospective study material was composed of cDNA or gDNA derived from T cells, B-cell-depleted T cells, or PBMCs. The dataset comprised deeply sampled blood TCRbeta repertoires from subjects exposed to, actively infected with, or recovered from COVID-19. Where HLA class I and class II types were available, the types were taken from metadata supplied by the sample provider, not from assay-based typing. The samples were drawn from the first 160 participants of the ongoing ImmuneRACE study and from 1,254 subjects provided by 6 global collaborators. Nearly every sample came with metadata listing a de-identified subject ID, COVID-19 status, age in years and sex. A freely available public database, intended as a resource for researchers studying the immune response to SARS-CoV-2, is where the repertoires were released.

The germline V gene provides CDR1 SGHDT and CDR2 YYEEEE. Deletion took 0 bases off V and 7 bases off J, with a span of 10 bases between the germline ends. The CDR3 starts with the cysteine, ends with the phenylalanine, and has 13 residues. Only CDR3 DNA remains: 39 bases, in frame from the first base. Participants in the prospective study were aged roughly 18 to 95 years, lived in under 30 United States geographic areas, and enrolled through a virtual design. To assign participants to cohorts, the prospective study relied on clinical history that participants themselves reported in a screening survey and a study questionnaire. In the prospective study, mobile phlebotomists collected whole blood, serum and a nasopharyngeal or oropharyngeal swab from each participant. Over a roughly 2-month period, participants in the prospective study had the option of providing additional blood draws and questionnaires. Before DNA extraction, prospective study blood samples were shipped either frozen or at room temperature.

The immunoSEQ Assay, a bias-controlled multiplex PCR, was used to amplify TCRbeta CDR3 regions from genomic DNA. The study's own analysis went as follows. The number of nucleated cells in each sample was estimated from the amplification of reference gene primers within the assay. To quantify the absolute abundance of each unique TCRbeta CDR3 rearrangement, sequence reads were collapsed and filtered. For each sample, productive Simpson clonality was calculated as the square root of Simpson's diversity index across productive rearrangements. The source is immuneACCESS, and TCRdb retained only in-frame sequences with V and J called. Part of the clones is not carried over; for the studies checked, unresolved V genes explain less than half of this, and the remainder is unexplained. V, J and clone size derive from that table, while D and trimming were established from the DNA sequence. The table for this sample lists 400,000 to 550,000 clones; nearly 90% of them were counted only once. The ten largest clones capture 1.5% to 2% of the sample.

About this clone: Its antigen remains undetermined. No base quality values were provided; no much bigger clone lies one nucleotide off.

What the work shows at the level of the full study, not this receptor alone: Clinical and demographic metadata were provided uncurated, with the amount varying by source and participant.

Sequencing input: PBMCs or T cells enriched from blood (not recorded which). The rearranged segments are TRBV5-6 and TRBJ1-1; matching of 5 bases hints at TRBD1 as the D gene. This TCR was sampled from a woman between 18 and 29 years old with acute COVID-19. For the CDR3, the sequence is CASSLAGGIEAFF. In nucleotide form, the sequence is TGTGCCAGCAGCTTGGCCGGGGGGATTGAAGCTTTCTTT.